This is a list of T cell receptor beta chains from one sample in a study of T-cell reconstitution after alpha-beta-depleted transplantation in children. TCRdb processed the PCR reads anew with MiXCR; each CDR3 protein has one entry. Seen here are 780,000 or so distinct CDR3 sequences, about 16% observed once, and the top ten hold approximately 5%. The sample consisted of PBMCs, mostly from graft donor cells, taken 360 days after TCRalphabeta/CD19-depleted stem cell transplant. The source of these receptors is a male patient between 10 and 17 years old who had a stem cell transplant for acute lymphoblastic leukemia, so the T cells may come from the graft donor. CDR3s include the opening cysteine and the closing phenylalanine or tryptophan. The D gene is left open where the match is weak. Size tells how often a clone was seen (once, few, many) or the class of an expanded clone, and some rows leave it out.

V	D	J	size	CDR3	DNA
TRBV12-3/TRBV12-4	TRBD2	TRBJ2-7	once	CASSLNIVAGESYEQYF	TGTGCCAGCAGTTTAAACATCGTAGCGGGAGAGTCCTACGAGCAGTACTTC
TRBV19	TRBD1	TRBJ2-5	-	CASSTRGTGTETQYF	TGTGCCAGTAGTACCCGCGGGACAGGGACAGAGACCCAGTACTTC
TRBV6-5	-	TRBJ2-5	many	CASNLNGYQETQYF	TGTGCCAGCAATCTGAACGGGTACCAAGAGACCCAGTACTTC
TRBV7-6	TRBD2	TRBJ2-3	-	CASSLGTSATDTQYF	TGTGCCAGCAGCTTAGGGACTAGCGCTACAGATACGCAGTATTTT
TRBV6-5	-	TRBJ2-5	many	CASSYSGQFQETQYF	TGTGCCAGCAGTTACTCGGGGCAGTTCCAAGAGACCCAGTACTTC
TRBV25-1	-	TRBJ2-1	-	CASSESATYNEQFF	TGTGCCAGCAGTGAATCGGCGACCTACAATGAGCAGTTCTTC
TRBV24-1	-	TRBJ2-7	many	CATSDLWGSEQYF	TGTGCCACCAGTGATCTCTGGGGCAGCGAGCAGTACTTC
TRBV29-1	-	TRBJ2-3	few	CSVNRALTDTQYF	TGCAGCGTGAACCGGGCCCTCACAGATACGCAGTATTTT
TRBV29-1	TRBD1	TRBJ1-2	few	CSVNTGTVYGYTF	TGCAGCGTCAACACCGGGACAGTCTATGGCTACACCTTC
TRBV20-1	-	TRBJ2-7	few	CSAILYEQYF	TGCAGTGCTATCCTCTACGAGCAGTACTTC
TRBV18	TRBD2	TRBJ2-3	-	CASSPKALSGREDTQYF	TGTGCCAGCTCACCGAAGGCGTTGAGCGGGAGGGAAGATACGCAGTATTTT
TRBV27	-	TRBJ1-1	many	CASSLFRGTEAFF	TGTGCCAGCAGTTTATTCAGGGGCACTGAAGCTTTCTTT
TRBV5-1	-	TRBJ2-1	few	CASTQGRLTYNEQFF	TGCGCCAGCACCCAGGGGCGTTTGACCTACAATGAGCAGTTCTTC
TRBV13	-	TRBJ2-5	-	CASGLLGGQETQYF	TGTGCCAGCGGCTTGTTGGGGGGCCAAGAGACCCAGTACTTC
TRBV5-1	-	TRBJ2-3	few	CASSPNAGTDTQYF	TGCGCCAGCAGCCCCAACGCGGGCACAGATACGCAGTATTTT
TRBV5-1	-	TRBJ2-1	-	CASRGPTGNEQFF	TGCGCCAGCAGGGGACCCACAGGGAATGAGCAGTTCTTC
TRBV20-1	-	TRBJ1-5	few	CSARRDPNQPQHF	TGCAGTGCACGACGGGACCCCAATCAGCCCCAGCATTTT
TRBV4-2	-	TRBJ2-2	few	CASSQGGGPFRTGELFF	TGTGCCAGCAGCCAGGGGGGTGGCCCCTTCCGCACCGGGGAGCTGTTTTTT
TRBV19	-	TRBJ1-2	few	CASKGNGYTF	TGTGCCAGTAAAGGAAATGGCTACACCTTC
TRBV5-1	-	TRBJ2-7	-	CASSLGRGETYEQYF	TGCGCCAGCAGCTTGGGCAGGGGGGAGACCTACGAGCAGTACTTC
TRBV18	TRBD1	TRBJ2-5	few	CASLGQGRETQYF	TGTGCCAGCTTGGGACAGGGACGAGAGACCCAGTACTTC
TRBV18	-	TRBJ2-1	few	CASSPPASPNEQFF	TGTGCCAGCTCACCACCGGCTAGCCCCAATGAGCAGTTCTTC
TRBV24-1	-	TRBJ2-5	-	CATSDLQRRACLETQYF	TGTGCCACCAGTGATTTGCAGCGCAGGGCTTGTCTGGAGACCCAGTACTTC
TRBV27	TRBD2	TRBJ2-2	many	CASSFSGRVHTGELFF	TGTGCCAGCAGTTTTAGCGGGAGGGTACACACCGGGGAGCTGTTTTTT
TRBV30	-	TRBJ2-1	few	CAWSDGGDEQFF	TGTGCCTGGAGTGACGGAGGCGATGAGCAGTTCTTC
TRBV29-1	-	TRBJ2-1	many	CSGRTYNEQFF	TGCAGCGGCAGAACCTACAATGAGCAGTTCTTC
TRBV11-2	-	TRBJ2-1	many	CASSLDPSYNEQFF	TGTGCCAGCAGCTTAGACCCTTCTTACAATGAGCAGTTCTTC
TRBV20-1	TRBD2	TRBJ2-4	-	CSARDSWSGNHIQYF	TGCAGTGCTAGAGATTCCTGGAGCGGGAACCACATTCAGTACTTC
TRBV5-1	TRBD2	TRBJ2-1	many	CASSLASGSSYNEQFF	TGCGCCAGCAGCTTGGCCAGCGGGAGCTCCTACAATGAGCAGTTCTTC
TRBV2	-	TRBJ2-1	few	CASRRFSYNEQFF	TGTGCCAGCAGACGTTTCTCCTACAATGAGCAGTTCTTC
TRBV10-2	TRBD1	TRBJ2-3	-	CASSEPRPDRDFWTDTQYF	TGCGCCAGCAGTGAGCCCCGACCGGACAGGGATTTTTGGACAGATACGCAGTATTTT
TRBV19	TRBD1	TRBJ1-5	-	CASSTDRGPNQPQHF	TGTGCCAGTAGTACGGACAGGGGACCCAATCAGCCCCAGCATTTT
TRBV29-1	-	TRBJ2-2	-	CSVESTPGASGSGELFF	TGCAGCGTTGAAAGCACCCCCGGGGCATCGGGCTCCGGGGAGCTGTTTTTT
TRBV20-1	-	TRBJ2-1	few	CSASRDQRYNEQFF	TGCAGTGCTAGCAGGGACCAAAGATACAATGAGCAGTTCTTC
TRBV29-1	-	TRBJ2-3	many	CSVEVLVHTDTQYF	TGCAGCGTTGAGGTCCTGGTGCACACAGATACGCAGTATTTT
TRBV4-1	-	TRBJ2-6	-	CASSQVWRSSGANVLTF	TGCGCCAGCAGCCAAGTCTGGAGAAGCTCTGGGGCCAACGTCCTGACTTTC
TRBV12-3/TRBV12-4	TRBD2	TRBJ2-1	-	CASRSLWGLAGTDEQFF	TGTGCCAGCAGATCTCTCTGGGGACTAGCGGGAACCGATGAGCAGTTCTTC
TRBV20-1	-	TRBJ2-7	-	CSASIIDYEQYF	TGCAGTGCTAGTATCATCGACTACGAGCAGTACTTC
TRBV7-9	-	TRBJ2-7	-	CASSFGTTGSYEQYF	TGTGCCAGCAGCTTCGGGACGACGGGTTCCTACGAGCAGTACTTC
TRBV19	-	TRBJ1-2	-	CASSPSRGFYGYTF	TGTGCCAGTAGCCCATCGAGGGGGTTCTATGGCTACACCTTC
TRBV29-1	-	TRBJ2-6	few	CSVSTSGANVLTF	TGCAGCGTTTCCACCTCTGGGGCCAACGTCCTGACTTTC
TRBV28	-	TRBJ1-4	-	CASSLQPGAQTNEKLFF	TGTGCCAGCAGTTTACAACCGGGAGCTCAGACTAATGAAAAACTGTTTTTT
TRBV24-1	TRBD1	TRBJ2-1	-	CASSDSTGVEQFF	TGTGCCTCCAGTGATTCTACAGGGGTGGAGCAGTTCTTC
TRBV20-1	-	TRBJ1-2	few	CSASRRTGRYGYTF	TGCAGTGCTAGCCGGAGAACAGGTCGCTATGGCTACACCTTC
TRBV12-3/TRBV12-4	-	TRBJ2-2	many	CASSLAGLTGELFF	TGTGCCAGCAGTTTAGCAGGGCTCACCGGGGAGCTGTTTTTT
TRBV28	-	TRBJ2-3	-	CASRPQELRTDTQYF	TGTGCCAGCAGACCCCAGGAATTGAGGACAGATACGCAGTATTTT
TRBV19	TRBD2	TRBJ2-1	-	CASGLPGTSDNEQFF	TGTGCCAGCGGCTTACCGGGGACTAGTGACAATGAGCAGTTCTTC
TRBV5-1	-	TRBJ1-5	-	CASSLGWHSNQPQHF	TGCGCCAGCAGCTTGGGTTGGCATAGCAATCAGCCCCAGCATTTT
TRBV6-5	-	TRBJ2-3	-	CASSSHSGVDTQYF	TGTGCCAGCAGTTCTCATTCGGGGGTAGATACGCAGTATTTT
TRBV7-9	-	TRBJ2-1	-	CASRARPDSTYNEQFF	TGTGCCAGCAGGGCAAGACCAGACAGCACCTACAATGAGCAGTTCTTC
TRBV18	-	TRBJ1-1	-	CASSSDRFNTEAFF	TGTGCCAGCTCTTCGGACAGATTCAACACTGAAGCTTTCTTT
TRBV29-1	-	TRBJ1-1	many	CSVVRVVNTEAFF	TGCAGCGTTGTCCGGGTCGTGAACACTGAAGCTTTCTTT
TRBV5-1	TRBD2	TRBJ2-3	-	CASTLTSPIAGVQRGQYF	TGCGCCAGCACCTTAACCTCCCCCATAGCGGGAGTACAGCGAGGGCAGTATTTT
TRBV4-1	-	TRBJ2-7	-	CASSRLTGTTYEQYF	TGCGCCAGCAGCCGCCTAACAGGGACAACCTACGAGCAGTACTTC
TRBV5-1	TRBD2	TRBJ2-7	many	CASSLDLGLAVSYEQYF	TGCGCCAGCAGCTTGGACCTCGGACTAGCGGTTTCCTACGAGCAGTACTTC